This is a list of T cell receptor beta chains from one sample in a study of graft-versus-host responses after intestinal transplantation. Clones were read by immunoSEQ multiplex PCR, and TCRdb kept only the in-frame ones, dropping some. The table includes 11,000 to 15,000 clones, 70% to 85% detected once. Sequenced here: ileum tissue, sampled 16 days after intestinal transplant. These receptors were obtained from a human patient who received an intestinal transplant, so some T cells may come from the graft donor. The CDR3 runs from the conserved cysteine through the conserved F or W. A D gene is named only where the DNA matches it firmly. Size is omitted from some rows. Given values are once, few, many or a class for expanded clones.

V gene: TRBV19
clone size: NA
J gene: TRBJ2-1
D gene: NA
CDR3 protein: CASSIAGNYLYNEQFF
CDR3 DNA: TGTGCCAGTAGTATTGCCGGGAACTACCTATACAATGAGCAGTTCTTC

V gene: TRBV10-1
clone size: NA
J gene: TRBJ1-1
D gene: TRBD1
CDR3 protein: CASSESVDRVSEAFF
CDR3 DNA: TGCGCCAGCAGTGAGTCCGTCGACAGGGTTTCTGAAGCTTTCTTT

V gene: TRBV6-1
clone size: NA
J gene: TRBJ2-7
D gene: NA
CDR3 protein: CASTGASYEQYF
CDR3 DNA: TGTGCCAGCACTGGAGCGTCGTACGAGCAGTACTTC

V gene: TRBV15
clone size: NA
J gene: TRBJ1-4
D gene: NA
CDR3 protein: CATTPRGSTNEKLFF
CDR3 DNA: TGTGCCACCACCCCCAGAGGGTCTACTAATGAAAAACTGTTTTTT

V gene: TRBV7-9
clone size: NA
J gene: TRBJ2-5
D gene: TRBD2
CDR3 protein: CASSLRTSGRQTQYF
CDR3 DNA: TGTGCCAGCAGTCTCCGGACTAGCGGGAGACAGACCCAGTACTTC

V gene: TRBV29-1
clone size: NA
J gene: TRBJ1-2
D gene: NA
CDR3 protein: CSVDFLPPNYGYTF
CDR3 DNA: TGCAGCGTTGATTTTCTACCCCCTAACTATGGCTACACCTTC

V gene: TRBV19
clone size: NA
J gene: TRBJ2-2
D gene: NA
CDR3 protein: CASTPYANTGELFF
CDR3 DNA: TGTGCCAGTACCCCCTACGCTAACACCGGGGAGCTGTTTTTT

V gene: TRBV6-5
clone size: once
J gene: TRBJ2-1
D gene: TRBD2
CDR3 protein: CASRRQRGGPNEQFF
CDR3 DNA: TGTGCCAGCAGACGGCAGCGGGGGGGCCCCAATGAGCAGTTCTTC

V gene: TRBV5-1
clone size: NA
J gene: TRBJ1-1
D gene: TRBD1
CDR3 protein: CASSYTGTGNTEAFF
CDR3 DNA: TGCGCCAGCAGCTACACCGGGACAGGGAACACTGAAGCTTTCTTT

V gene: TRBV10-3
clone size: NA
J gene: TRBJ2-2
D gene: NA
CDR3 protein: CAISESQVGELFF
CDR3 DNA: TGTGCCATCAGTGAGAGTCAGGTCGGGGAGCTGTTTTTT